Below, 28 T cell receptor beta chains from the same sample are listed, as sequenced in a study of T cells in Graves' hyperthyroidism and ophthalmopathy. RNA transcripts were the template for amplifying TCR beta CDR3 regions. The study used the HTBI primer set for a first-round RT-PCR of the TCR CDR3. One entry per CDR3 protein results from TCRdb running MiXCR on the multiplex PCR reads. The data contain 370,000 or so distinct CDR3 sequences, 15% to 17% of them seen just once; the ten biggest clones take up 25% to 30%. The sequencing sample was made of blood. These receptors were obtained from a woman younger than 30 with Graves' hyperthyroidism that later progressed to Graves' ophthalmopathy.

This chain links TRBV4-1 with TRBJ2-5; 7 nucleotides align to TRBD2. This CDR3 region has 14 residues. In germline, CDR1 is MGHRA, CDR2 YSYEKL. The trim removed 0 bases at V and 4 bases at J, leaving 2 bases unmatched. CDR3 region: CASSQDWGGETQYF. DNA for the CDR3: TGCGCCAGCAGCCAAGACTGGGGGGGAGAGACCCAGTACTTC.

As regards this clonotype: This clone may be a read error of a much larger clone one base away. The V gene is TRBV2, the J gene TRBJ2-5; D uncertain. Germline CDR1 is SNHLY and CDR2 is FYNNEI. Trimming cost V 1 base and J 4 bases, with 7 bases left between them. There are 13 residues in the CDR3. CDR3 bases: TGTGCCAGCAGTGAAGTAGGGCGAGAGACCCAGTACTTC. Protein sequence: CASSEVGRETQYF. The whole variable domain, remainder taken from reference TRBV2 and TRBJ2-5, is EPEVTQTPSHQVTQMGQEVILRCVPISNHLYFYWYRQILGQKVEFLVSFYNNEISEKSEIFDDQFSVERPDGSNFTLKIRSTKLEDSAMYFCASSEVGRETQYFGPGTRLLVL.

This clonotype was seen many times. This chain connects TRBV30 to TRBJ2-5; D remains unclear. The length of the CDR3 is 10 residues. From germline, CDR1 is GTSNPN and CDR2 SVGIG (reference sequence). The V and J ends lost 1 base and 4 bases respectively, with 1 base between them. The CDR3 DNA is TGTGCCTGGAGTGGAGAGACCCAGTACTTC. This sequence encodes CAWSGETQYF.

This clonotype was counted ten times or more. V gene TRBV3-1 combines with J gene TRBJ2-7; no reliable D call. This CDR3 region has 15 residues. Germline lookup yields CDR1 LGHDT and CDR2 YNNKEL (reference sequence). V was cut by 1 base and J by 1 base, with 11 bases left in between. The CDR3 region is CASSQGPPSSYEQYF. The DNA for the CDR3 is TGTGCCAGCAGCCAAGGTCCCCCTAGTTCCTACGAGCAGTACTTC.

This clonotype was recorded at least ten times. This rearrangement joins TRBV20-1 to TRBJ2-1, with TRBD2 matching over 9 bases. The CDR3 contains 14 residues. The V gene end was trimmed by 1 base and the J gene end by 5 bases; junction bases not matched to a gene: 3. Looked up from germline, CDR1 is DFQATT and CDR2 is SNEGSKA (reference sequence). CDR3 residues: CSARGLAGNNEQFF. CDR3 nucleotide sequence: TGCAGTGCTAGAGGGCTAGCGGGGAACAATGAGCAGTTCTTC.

The J gene is TRBJ2-3, the V gene TRBV27; no clear D. The CDR3 consists of 12 residues. Germline CDR1 reads MNHEY; CDR2 reads SMNVEV (reference sequence). Trimming shortened V by 6 bases and J by 3 bases, and 7 bases separated the two germline ends. In DNA form, the CDR3 reads TGTGCCAGCAGCGACGATACAGATACGCAGTATTTT. Its protein product is CASSDDTDTQYF.

This clonotype occurred many times. The V call is TRBV28, the J call TRBJ1-2, with 7 bases aligning to TRBD1. V dropped 2 bases and J dropped 8; count of bases not matched to a gene: 8. Per germline, CDR1 MDHEN and CDR2 SYDVKM. This CDR3 region has 14 residues. In DNA form, the CDR3 reads TGTGCCAGCAGTTTACCGTCCGGGACAGAAGGCTACACCTTC. Its translation is CASSLPSGTEGYTF.

In regard to this clonotype: This likely comes from a read error, as the CDR3 has no conserved phenylalanine or tryptophan at its end. This chain joins TRBV20-1 and TRBJ2-3, with 8 bases lining up with TRBD2. This CDR3 region has 15 residues. After removal of 4 bases from V and 0 bases from J, the junction contained 6 bases not matched to a gene. Germline CDR1 is DFQATT and CDR2 is SNEGSKA (reference sequence). This CDR3 is CSAKPPSGSTDTQYS. Written as DNA, the CDR3 is TGCAGTGCTAAACCCCCTAGCGGGAGCACAGATACGCAGTATTCT.

This clonotype has at least ten counts. The V and J genes are TRBV27 and TRBJ2-7, with 7 nucleotides matching TRBD1. The CDR3 has 13 residues. From germline, CDR1 is MNHEY and CDR2 SMNVEV (reference sequence). The V segment lost 7 bases and the J segment 7 bases; nucleotides outside the gene matches: 10. The CDR3 DNA follows: TGTGCCAGCATAAAGACAGGGTCGGAAGAGCAGTACTTC. Its protein is CASIKTGSEEQYF.

This clonotype was picked up many times. The rearrangement joins TRBV20-1 to TRBJ2-1; D perhaps matches TRBD1 (5 bases). CDR1 is DFQATT, CDR2 SNEGSKA, per germline (reference sequence). The CDR3 consists of 15 residues. Trimming stripped 6 bases from V and 2 bases from J, with 17 bases between. CDR3 amino acids: CSAVGDSHTYNEQFF. The DNA for the CDR3 is TGCAGTGCCGTAGGTGACAGCCATACCTACAATGAGCAGTTCTTC.

This clonotype was observed at least ten times. The V call is TRBV6-1, the J call TRBJ2-5; TRBD2 aligns across 7 bases. Germline lookup yields CDR1 MNHNS and CDR2 SASEGT. CDR3 length: 14 amino acids. The V and J ends lost 6 bases and 4 bases, in that order; junction bases with no gene match: 8. The CDR3 nucleotides are TGTGCCAGCAGCCCCGTCTGGGGGGGAGAGACCCAGTACTTC. Protein product: CASSPVWGGETQYF.

The chain employs TRBV27 and TRBJ2-3; 8 nucleotides align to TRBD1. CDR3 length equals 15 residues. V shed 5 bases, J shed 2 bases, and the junction held 6 bases outside the gene matches. Germline assignment: CDR1 MNHEY and CDR2 SMNVEV (reference sequence). The CDR3 region is CASSKTGVSTDTQYF. In DNA form, the CDR3 reads TGTGCCAGCAGTAAGACAGGGGTTTCCACAGATACGCAGTATTTT.

This clonotype was counted a few times. This sequence joins TRBV25-1 and TRBJ2-7, with D unresolved. Germline lookup yields CDR1 MGHDK and CDR2 SYGVNS. The CDR3 extends over 12 amino acids. V dropped 2 bases and J dropped 8 bases, with 10 bases sitting between them. The CDR3 spells CASSERNGKQYF. In DNA form, the CDR3 reads TGTGCCAGCAGTGAAAGGAATGGAAAGCAGTACTTC.

At least ten counts were recorded for this clonotype. The V call is TRBV28, the J call TRBJ1-2; D remains unclear. Germline loops: CDR1 MDHEN, CDR2 SYDVKM. This CDR3 comprises 13 residues. V lost 3 bases and J 4 bases, leaving 9 bases between the germline ends. The CDR3 loop is CASSFTGLYGYTF. The CDR3 DNA reads TGTGCCAGCAGTTTCACGGGCCTCTATGGCTACACCTTC.

This clonotype was observed a few times. J is TRBJ2-3 and V is TRBV28; 10 nucleotides match TRBD2. CDR3 size: 17 residues. Germline V gene lookup returns CDR1 MDHEN and CDR2 SYDVKM. V lost 2 bases and J lost 4; bases outside the gene matches: 9. Written as DNA, the CDR3 is TGTGCCAGCAGTTTAATCCTCCGGACTAGCGGCCCAGATACGCAGTATTTT. Protein sequence: CASSLILRTSGPDTQYF.

This clonotype was counted between two and nine times. The gene calls are TRBV3-1 and TRBJ1-3; D unresolved. The CDR3 is 13 residues long. Looked up from germline, CDR1 is LGHDT and CDR2 is YNNKEL (reference sequence). Trimming shortened V by 0 bases and J by 9 bases, and 9 bases separated the two germline ends. This chain's CDR3 is CASSQDGSRTIYF. As DNA, the CDR3 is TGTGCCAGCAGCCAAGATGGGAGCCGCACCATATATTTT.

Only a few counts were recorded for this clonotype. One end of the junction fails to match germline, which may point to a read error. V gene TRBV6-5 combines with J gene TRBJ2-3; 11 positions match TRBD2. Germline CDR1 reads MNHEY; CDR2 reads SVGAGI. There are 17 residues in the CDR3. The CDR3 region is CASSDSTSGMGTDTQYF. For the CDR3, the DNA is TGTGCCAGCAGTGACTCGACTAGCGGGATGGGCACAGATACGCAGTATTTT.

Comments on this clonotype: A single base separates this from a much larger clone, so it may be a read error. The CDR3 DNA reads TGTGCCTGGAGGCATCCGCGGGGAATAAACACACACAATGATCAGTTCTTC. Its protein product is CAWRHPRGINTHNDQFF. The chain carries TRBV30 and TRBJ2-1; a possible D gene is TRBD2 (6 bases). CDR3 length: 17 amino acids. From germline, CDR1 is GTSNPN and CDR2 SVGIG (reference sequence).

This clonotype was counted at least ten times. The V gene is TRBV27, the J gene TRBJ1-2, with TRBD1 identical over 10 bases. Trimming removed 3 bases from V and 3 bases from J; junction bases left unmatched: 4. This CDR3 contains 15 residues. Looked up from germline, CDR1 is MNHEY and CDR2 is SMNVEV (reference sequence). CDR3 coding DNA: TGTGCCAGCAGTTTTTCGACAGGGGGCCACTATGGCTACACCTTC. It codes for CASSFSTGGHYGYTF.

This clonotype was seen at least ten times. The chain is built from TRBV6-2 or TRBV6-3 and TRBJ2-5; 10 nucleotides align to TRBD2. Losses at the gene ends were 6 bases for V and 0 bases for J; bases not matched to a gene: 4. There are 15 residues in the CDR3. CDR1 is MNHEY, CDR2 SVGEGT, per germline. CDR3 sequence reads: CASRFGLADQETQYF. In DNA form, the CDR3 reads TGTGCCAGCAGATTCGGACTAGCGGACCAAGAGACCCAGTACTTC.

This clonotype has just a few counts. The CDR3 region is CASSQRGKRDYEQYF. CDR3 DNA: TGTGCCAGCAGCCAAAGGGGAAAAAGGGACTACGAGCAGTACTTC. The rearrangement uses TRBV14 and TRBJ2-7; tentative D call: TRBD1 (5 bases). V lost 2 bases and J 3 bases, leaving 14 bases between the germline ends. This CDR3 is 15 amino acids long. Germline CDR1 SGHDN, CDR2 FVKESK.

This clonotype was seen repeatedly, ten times or more. The rearrangement joins TRBV19 to TRBJ1-5; D unclear. V lost 2 bases to trimming and J lost 5 bases, with 19 bases between them. CDR1 LNHDA and CDR2 SQIVND come from the germline V gene (reference sequence). The CDR3 totals 17 residues. CDR3 DNA sequence: TGTGCCAGTAGTATAAAGCCTCCCCTTCAAAGCGATCAGCCCCAGCATTTT. Protein product: CASSIKPPLQSDQPQHF.

This clonotype was picked up many times. The genes are TRBV7-2 and TRBJ2-2; 12 nucleotides align to TRBD2. V gave up 2 bases and J gave up 5 bases; unmatched junction bases: 6. The CDR3 loop spans 17 amino acids. Germline loops: CDR1 SGHTA, CDR2 FQGNSA. The CDR3 DNA reads TGTGCCAGCAGCTTAAATCGACTAGCGGGAGTTACCGGGGAGCTGTTTTTT. Residues: CASSLNRLAGVTGELFF.

This clonotype was picked up a small number of times. The chain uses TRBV6-2 or TRBV6-3 and TRBJ2-7; tentative D call: TRBD2 (5 bases). Germline values: CDR1 MNHEY, CDR2 SVGEGT. Trimming took off 4 bases at V and 5 bases at J, with 18 bases between the two ends. There are 15 residues in the CDR3. This CDR3 is CASSSLASNINEQYF. In DNA form, the CDR3 reads TGTGCCAGCAGTTCCCTAGCCTCCAATATTAACGAGCAGTACTTC.

The table lists this clonotype with many counts. V is TRBV2 and J is TRBJ2-5; D not certain. Trimming shortened V by 4 bases and J by 5 bases, and 17 bases separated the two germline ends. The CDR3 covers 15 residues. Germline CDR1 reads SNHLY; CDR2 reads FYNNEI. CDR3 sequence reads: CASSGVLGQQETQYF. CDR3 DNA sequence: TGTGCCAGCAGTGGGGTATTGGGCCAACAGGAGACCCAGTACTTC.

The V and J genes are TRBV20-1 and TRBJ1-1; perhaps TRBD1 as D (5 bases). CDR3 size: 13 residues. The germline CDR1 and CDR2 sequences are DFQATT and SNEGSKA (reference sequence). The germline V and J ends were trimmed by 5 bases and 1 base, with 11 bases remaining between them. CDR3 sequence: CSAPRQQNTEAFF. CDR3 nucleotide sequence: TGCAGTGCTCCTAGACAGCAGAACACTGAAGCTTTCTTT.

This clonotype was picked up a small number of times. The chain employs TRBV20-1 and TRBJ2-7; 8 positions agree with TRBD1. Germline V CDR1 and CDR2: DFQATT, SNEGSKA (reference sequence). V was clipped by 8 bases and J by 6 bases; unmatched bases: 18. This CDR3 has 15 amino acids. The CDR3 DNA follows: TGCAGTAAAACCGACCTCTCCCGGGGGACAGGCGAGCAGTACTTC. Its translation is CSKTDLSRGTGEQYF.

The chain combines TRBV28 with TRBJ1-4; 8 bases fit TRBD1. The CDR3 extends over 18 amino acids. J was trimmed by 7 bases and V by 6 bases; bases with no gene match: 19. The germline V gene encodes CDR1 MDHEN and CDR2 SYDVKM. The CDR3 region is CASRSGQGFTLLIEKLFF. DNA of the CDR3: TGTGCCAGCAGGTCCGGACAGGGTTTCACCCTGCTTATTGAAAAACTGTTTTTT.